This TCR beta chain was profiled in a study of human T cells and chemical hapten exposure. Study at large: Per-sample variation in TCR yield stemmed mainly from small pooled library volume differences.

Individual cDNA molecules had unique molecular identifiers attached to them by the library. Authors' methods: More than 95,000 TCRs per sample was the median, with a range of about 20,000 to 690,600. TCRdb re-derived calls from the RACE reads in MiXCR, one entry per CDR3 protein. The authors' filters were not applied to this entry. The table lists approximately 400,000 distinct CDR3 sequences, 4.5% to 6% of them singletons. Study-level points and caveats: DPC sensitization left the count of TCRs above 1 in 1000 unchanged.

V dropped 6 bases and J dropped 2 bases, with 11 bases sitting between them. This CDR3 comprises 14 residues. Germline V gene data show CDR1 as SNHLY and CDR2 as FYNNEI. This clonotype was counted ten times or more. Its cognate antigen is unknown. Time point given: pre-sensitization, week 0. Noted treatment: therapeutic diphenylcyclopropenone sensitization with weekly scalp DPC. The material sequenced was whole blood, taken in connection with sensitization to the hapten diphenylcyclopropenone (DPC). The receptor was isolated from a woman between 50 and 59 years old with alopecia areata. Some clones in this sample may be carry-over from other donors' samples. This sequence joins TRBV2 and TRBJ1-5; no definite D call. CDR3 sequence reads: CASRWTGGNQPQHF. CDR3 DNA: TGTGCCAGCAGATGGACGGGCGGCAATCAGCCCCAGCATTTT.